This TCR beta chain was identified during a study of blood T cells in healthy people across ages. Regarding the study as a whole: Higher diversity and more naive CD4+ cells were features of long-lived donors, compared to aged donors.

Primed by a sample-barcoded 5' primer and a J-beta primer mix, a second PCR proceeded for 7 to 11 cycles. Every single cDNA molecule received a tag from a template-switch adaptor with 12 random nucleotides. Each CDR3 protein gets one entry after TCRdb re-called the 5' RACE reads with MiXCR. Of more than 1,000,000 distinct CDR3 sequences in the sample, 20% to 25% were seen once. On this clonotype itself: Its specificity is not known.

Germline V gene lookup returns CDR1 SGHNT and CDR2 YYREEE (reference sequence). The CDR3 extends over 15 amino acids. V was clipped by 0 bases and J by 1 base, with 10 bases between them. The sample was also linked to a second study, of T cells of mothers and their children. That paper notes: Over 9.5 million TCR beta CDR3 reads were obtained from each mother, and around 2.8 million from each child.

The chain recombines TRBV5-4 with TRBJ1-1; no definite D call. Sequencing was done on a sample of blood. The sequence was obtained from a girl aged 2 to 10 in good health. CDR3 loop: CASSLVPVPNTEAFF. The CDR3 DNA reads TGTGCCAGCAGCTTGGTCCCGGTACCGAACACTGAAGCTTTCTTT.